This entry lists 8 T cell receptor beta chains sequenced from one sample in a study of blood T cells in healthy people across ages. Combining a sample-barcoded 5' primer with a J-beta primer mix, a second PCR ran for roughly 7 to 12 cycles. TCRdb ran MiXCR on the 5' RACE reads and lists one entry per CDR3 protein. The sample holds 700,000 or so distinct CDR3 sequences, 22% seen once. The sequenced sample consisted of blood. The receptor source for this set is a man between 65 and 85 years old in good health.

This clonotype was seen only a few times. The rearrangement links TRBV3-1 to TRBJ2-1; 10 nucleotides agree with TRBD2. This CDR3 region has 15 residues. The trim removed 4 bases at V and 7 bases at J, leaving 7 bases unmatched. CDR1 and CDR2 (germline): LGHDT, YNNKEL (reference sequence). For the CDR3, the DNA is TGTGCCAGCAGCCCGAGCCCTAGCGGGAGTAATGAGCAGTTCTTC. Translated, it gives CASSPSPSGSNEQFF.

Remarks on this clonotype: It is likely a read error, because the conserved phenylalanine at the end of the CDR3 is missing. The J gene is TRBJ2-3, the V gene TRBV24-1; D gene unclear. Trimming removed 0 bases at V and 2 bases at J, with 8 bases between. The CDR3 extends over 15 amino acids. Germline V gene sequence: CDR1 KGHDR, CDR2 SFDVKD. The CDR3 sequence is CATSDLDRFTDTQYL. CDR3 in DNA: TGTGCCACCAGTGATTTGGACCGATTCACAGATACGCAGTATCTT.

J is TRBJ2-1 and V is TRBV6-4, with 9 bases identical to TRBD2. V lost 2 bases and J lost 5; bases outside the gene matches: 4. Looked up from germline, CDR1 is MRHNA and CDR2 is SNTAGT. This CDR3 is built from 15 residues. The CDR3 reads CASSDQTSGNNEQFF. The CDR3 DNA follows: TGTGCCAGCAGTGACCAGACTAGCGGAAACAATGAGCAGTTCTTC.

This clonotype has at least ten counts. The rearrangement links TRBV5-8 to TRBJ1-2, with unresolved D. Germline V gives CDR1 SGHTS, CDR2 YDEGEE. The ends were cut back, 1 base at V and 1 base at J, with 5 bases in the middle. CDR3 length: 13 residues. CDR3 coding DNA: TGTGCCAGCAGCTTGCTAAATAACTATGGCTACACCTTC. Translation: CASSLLNNYGYTF.

This chain links TRBV27 with TRBJ2-1, with D uncertain. Germline lookup yields CDR1 MNHEY and CDR2 SMNVEV (reference sequence). With 1 base removed from V and 2 bases from J, the gap between germline ends came to 3 bases. The CDR3 runs to 13 residues. In DNA form, the CDR3 reads TGTGCCAGCAGTTTATGGGCCTACAATGAGCAGTTCTTC. Protein product: CASSLWAYNEQFF.

This clonotype turned up a few times. V and J are TRBV6-1 and TRBJ2-1; 7 bases align to TRBD1. V trimming: 1 base; J trimming: 7 bases; junction bases outside the gene matches: 7. This CDR3 has 15 amino acids. CDR1 and CDR2 (germline): MNHNS, SASEGT. This CDR3 is CASSEVGTVGNEQFF. The CDR3 nucleotides read TGTGCCAGCAGTGAAGTCGGGACAGTAGGTAATGAGCAGTTCTTC.

The V gene is TRBV29-1, the J gene TRBJ2-1; 8 bases match TRBD2. This CDR3 region has 15 residues. Trimming at V came to 5 bases and at J to 5 bases, leaving 11 bases not matched to a gene. Germline loops: CDR1 SQVTM, CDR2 ANQGSEA. DNA of the CDR3: TGCAGCGTTCACGACGGCGGGAGGAAACACAATGAGCAGTTCTTC. Translating gives CSVHDGGRKHNEQFF.

This clonotype was found a few times. The chain joins TRBV2 to TRBJ2-5; 7 bases match TRBD2. Germline V gene lookup returns CDR1 SNHLY and CDR2 FYNNEI. Trimming at V came to 7 bases and at J to 0 bases, leaving 5 bases not matched to a gene. This CDR3 is built from 14 residues. The CDR3 loop reads CASIMGGYQETQYF. As DNA, the CDR3 is TGTGCCAGCATCATGGGGGGGTACCAAGAGACCCAGTACTTC.